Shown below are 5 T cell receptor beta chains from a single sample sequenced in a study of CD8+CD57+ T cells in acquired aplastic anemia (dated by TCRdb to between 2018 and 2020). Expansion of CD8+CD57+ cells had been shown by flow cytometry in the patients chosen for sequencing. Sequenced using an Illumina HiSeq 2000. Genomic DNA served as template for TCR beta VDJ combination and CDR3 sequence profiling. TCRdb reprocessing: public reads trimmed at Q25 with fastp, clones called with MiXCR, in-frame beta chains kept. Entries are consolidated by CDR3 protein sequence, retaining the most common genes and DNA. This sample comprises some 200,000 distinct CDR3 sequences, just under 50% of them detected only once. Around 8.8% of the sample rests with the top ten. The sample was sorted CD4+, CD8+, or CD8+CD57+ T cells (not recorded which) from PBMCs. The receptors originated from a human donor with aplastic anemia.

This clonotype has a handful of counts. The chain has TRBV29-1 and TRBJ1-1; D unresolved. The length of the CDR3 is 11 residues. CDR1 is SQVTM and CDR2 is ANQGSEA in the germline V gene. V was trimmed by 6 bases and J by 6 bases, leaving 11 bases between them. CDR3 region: CSVDVGAEAFF. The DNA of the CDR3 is TGCAGCGTGGACGTTGGGGCTGAAGCTTTCTTT.

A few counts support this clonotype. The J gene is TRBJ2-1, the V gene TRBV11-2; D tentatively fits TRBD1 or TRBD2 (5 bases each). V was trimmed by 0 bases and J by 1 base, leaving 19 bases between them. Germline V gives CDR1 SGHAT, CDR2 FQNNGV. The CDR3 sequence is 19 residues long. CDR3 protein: CASSLDRGWDAISYNEQFF. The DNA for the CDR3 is TGTGCCAGCAGCTTAGATCGTGGGTGGGACGCGATTTCCTACAATGAGCAGTTCTTC.

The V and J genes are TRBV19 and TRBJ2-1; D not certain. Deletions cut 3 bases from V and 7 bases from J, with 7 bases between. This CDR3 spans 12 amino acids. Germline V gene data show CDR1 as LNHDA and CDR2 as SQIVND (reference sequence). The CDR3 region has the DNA TGTGCCAGTAGTATGATGGGAAATGAGCAGTTCTTC. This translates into CASSMMGNEQFF.

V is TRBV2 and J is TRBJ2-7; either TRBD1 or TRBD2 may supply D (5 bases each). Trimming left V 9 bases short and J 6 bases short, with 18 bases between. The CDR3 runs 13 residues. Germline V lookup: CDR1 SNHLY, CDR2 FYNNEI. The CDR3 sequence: CARAEAGSGEQYF. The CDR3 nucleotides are TGTGCCAGAGCGGAGGCAGGGTCGGGCGAGCAGTACTTC.

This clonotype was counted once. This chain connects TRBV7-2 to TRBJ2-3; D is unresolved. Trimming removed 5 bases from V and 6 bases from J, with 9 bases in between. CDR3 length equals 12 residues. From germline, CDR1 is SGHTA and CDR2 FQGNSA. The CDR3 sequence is CASSPMRDTQYF. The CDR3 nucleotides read TGTGCCAGCAGCCCTATGAGGGATACGCAGTATTTT. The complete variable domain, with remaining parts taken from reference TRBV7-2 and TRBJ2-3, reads GAGVSQSPSNKVTEKGKDVELRCDPISGHTALYWYRQSLGQGLEFLIYFQGNSAPDKSGLPSDRFSAERTGGSVSTLTIQRTQQEDSAVYLCASSPMRDTQYFGPGTRLTVL.